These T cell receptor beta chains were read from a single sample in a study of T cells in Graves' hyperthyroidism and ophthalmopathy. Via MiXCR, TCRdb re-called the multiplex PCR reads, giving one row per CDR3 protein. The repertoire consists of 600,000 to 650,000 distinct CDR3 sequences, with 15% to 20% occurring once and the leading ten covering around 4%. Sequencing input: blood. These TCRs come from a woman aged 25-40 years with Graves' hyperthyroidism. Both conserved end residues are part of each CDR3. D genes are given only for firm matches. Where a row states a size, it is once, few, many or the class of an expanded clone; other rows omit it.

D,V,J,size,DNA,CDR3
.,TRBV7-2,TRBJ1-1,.,TGTGCCTGCAGCTTTAGGGGGGGAACTGAAGCTTTCTTT,CACSFRGGTEAFF
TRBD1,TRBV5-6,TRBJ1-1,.,TGTGCCAGCAGCTTCGGGGGGACAGCGGACACTGAAGCTTTCTTT,CASSFGGTADTEAFF
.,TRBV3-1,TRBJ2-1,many,TGTGCCAGCAGCCAAGACCATGAGCAGTTCTTC,CASSQDHEQFF
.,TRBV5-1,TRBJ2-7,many,TGCGCCAGCAGCTTGCAGGGGAGCCGTGAGCAGTACTTC,CASSLQGSREQYF
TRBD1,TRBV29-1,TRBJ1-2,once,TGCAGCGTTGAAGGGACAGGAAACTATGGCTACACCTTC,CSVEGTGNYGYTF
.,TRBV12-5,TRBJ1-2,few,TGTGCTAGTGCCCTAGGAGGGGGCTATGGCTACACCTTC,CASALGGGYGYTF
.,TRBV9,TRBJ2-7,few,TGTGCCAGCAGCGTAGGAATTTTTGACAGATACGAGCAGTACTTC,CASSVGIFDRYEQYF
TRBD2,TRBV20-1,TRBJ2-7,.,TGCAGTGCTACACTAGCGGAGATTTACGAGCAGTACTTC,CSATLAEIYEQYF
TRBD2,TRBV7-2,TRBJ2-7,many,TGTGCCAGCAGCTTAATAGAGACTAGCAACTACGAGCAGTACTTC,CASSLIETSNYEQYF
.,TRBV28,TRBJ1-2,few,TGTGCCAGCAGGGAAAGGTTTAACTATGGCTACACCTTC,CASRERFNYGYTF
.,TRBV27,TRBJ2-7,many,TGTGCCAGCAGTTTCCGGGGGCTAGGGACCTACGAGCAGTACTTC,CASSFRGLGTYEQYF
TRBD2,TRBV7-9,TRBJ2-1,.,TGTGCCAGCAGCTTTGGACTAGCCCTGGGCAATGAGCAGTTCTTC,CASSFGLALGNEQFF
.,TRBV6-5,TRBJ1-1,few,TGTGCCAGCAGTTACTCCCTTATACTAACGAACACTGAAGCTTTCTTT,CASSYSLILTNTEAFF
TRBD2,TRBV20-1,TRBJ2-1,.,TGCCGTGCTAGCGGGGGGTACAATGAGCAGTTCTTC,CRASGGYNEQFF
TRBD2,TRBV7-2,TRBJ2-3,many,TGTGCCAGCAGCTTATCTAGCGGGAAGTTAAATACGCAGTATTTT,CASSLSSGKLNTQYF
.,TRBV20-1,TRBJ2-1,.,TGCAGTGCTAGATCTGGGGAGTCCTACAATGAGCAGTTCTTC,CSARSGESYNEQFF
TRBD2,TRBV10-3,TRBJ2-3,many,TGTGCCATCAGTGACGGGACTAGCGGGAGTGCAGATACGCAGTATTTT,CAISDGTSGSADTQYF
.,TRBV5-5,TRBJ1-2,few,TGTGCCAGCAGCGCGCGGGCAGCACGGACAGCCATCAACTATGGCTACACCTTC,CASSARAARTAINYGYTF
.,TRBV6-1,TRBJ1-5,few,TGTGCCAGCAGAGGGGTCTACGTCTTCAATCAGCCCCAGCATTTT,CASRGVYVFNQPQHF
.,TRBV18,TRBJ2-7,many,TGTGCCAGCTCACCAAGTCACGCGACCTACGAGCAGTACTTC,CASSPSHATYEQYF
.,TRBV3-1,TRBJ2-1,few,TGTGCCAGCAGCCAAGATGGCGGGTTGAAGCAGTTCTTC,CASSQDGGLKQFF
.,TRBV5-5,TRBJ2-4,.,TGTGCCAGCAGCGTCTGGTCCTGGGTGGCCAAAAACATTCAGTACTTC,CASSVWSWVAKNIQYF
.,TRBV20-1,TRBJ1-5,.,.,CSANWGTRPYEQYFGPGQPQHF
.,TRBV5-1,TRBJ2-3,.,TGCGCCAGCAGCAGGCCCATGACGGAGACGCAGTATTTT,CASSRPMTETQYF
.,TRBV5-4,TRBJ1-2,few,TGTGCCAGCAGCGGGGGAGGGGCGAATAACTATGGCTACACCTTC,CASSGGGANNYGYTF